A single sample is the source of the 20 T cell receptor beta chains below, sequenced in a study of cytomegalovirus exposure and HLA in healthy donors. Both 60 Vbeta primers and 13 Jbeta primers went into the PCR. TCRdb keeps only in-frame clones here, not all; method: immunoSEQ multiplex PCR. The repertoire holds 150,000 to 200,000 clones, with 81% as singletons. The sample was PBMCs. Source of these receptors: a woman aged 50 to 65 in good health and CMV-seronegative.

The chain has TRBV5-6 and TRBJ1-2, with D perhaps matching TRBD1 (6 bases). This CDR3 comprises 13 residues. Trimming took off 5 bases at V and 3 bases at J, with 11 bases between the two ends. Germline values: CDR1 SGHDT, CDR2 YYEEEE. CDR3 amino acids: CASSQGKYYGYTF. For the CDR3, the DNA is TGTGCCAGCAGTCAGGGGAAATACTATGGCTACACCTTC.

This chain connects TRBV28 to TRBJ2-6; D not resolved. The CDR3 consists of 14 residues. Between the trimmed V and J ends, which lost 10 bases and 1 base, there was a span of 11 bases. Germline V gene lookup returns CDR1 MDHEN and CDR2 SYDVKM. CDR3 DNA sequence: TGTGCCACCGAGACTGAGTCTGGGGCCAACGTCCTGACTTTC. This encodes CATETESGANVLTF.

The chain combines TRBV6-1 with TRBJ2-5; 7 nucleotides align to TRBD2. Germline-derived CDR1 and CDR2 are MNHNS and SASEGT. The CDR3 is made up of 14 amino acids. With 6 bases clipped from V and 4 bases from J, the junction kept 8 bases outside the gene matches. The CDR3 is CASSDRGRGETQYF. CDR3 DNA sequence: TGTGCCAGCAGCGACCGAGGGAGGGGAGAGACCCAGTACTTC.

The chain joins TRBV4-1 to TRBJ2-1, with 9 bases aligning to TRBD2. Germline V gene data show CDR1 as MGHRA and CDR2 as YSYEKL. This CDR3 contains 18 residues. With V trimmed by 0 bases and J by 10 bases, 16 bases remained unmatched. The CDR3 sequence: CASSQDPPGLAYLGEQFF. In DNA, the CDR3 is TGCGCCAGCAGCCAAGATCCTCCGGGACTAGCCTACCTTGGGGAGCAGTTCTTC.

The chain has TRBV10-2 and TRBJ1-5; no clear D gene. In germline, CDR1 is WSHSY, CDR2 SAAADI. V lost 6 bases, J lost 3 bases, and 15 bases lay in between. This CDR3 is 15 amino acids long. CDR3 nucleotides: TGCGCCAGCAGCCCGCGGGATGAGGACAATCAGCCCCAGCATTTT. Amino acid sequence: CASSPRDEDNQPQHF.

The chain joins TRBV7-2 to TRBJ1-1, with 10 bases matching TRBD1. J was trimmed by 7 bases and V by 5 bases; bases with no gene match: 16. The CDR3 has 17 residues. Germline V gene lookup returns CDR1 SGHTA and CDR2 FQGNSA. This chain's CDR3 is CASSPPALGQGKSEAFF. The CDR3 DNA reads as TGTGCCAGCAGCCCTCCCGCCCTGGGACAGGGGAAGAGTGAAGCTTTCTTT.

This rearrangement joins TRBV14 to TRBJ1-1, with TRBD1 matching over 7 bases. The junction had 4 bases not matched to a gene; V was cut back by 0 bases and J by 9 bases. Per the germline V gene, CDR1 is SGHDN and CDR2 is FVKESK. CDR3 length: 13 amino acids. The CDR3 sequence is CASSQDLGGKAFF. In DNA form, the CDR3 reads TGTGCCAGCAGCCAAGATTTAGGGGGCAAAGCTTTCTTT. The complete variable domain, with remaining parts taken from reference TRBV14 and TRBJ1-1, reads EAGVTQFPSHSVIEKGQTVTLRCDPISGHDNLYWYRRVMGKEIKFLLHFVKESKQDESGMPNNRFLAERTGGTYSTLKVQPAELEDSGVYFCASSQDLGGKAFFGQGTRLTVV.

This sequence joins TRBV19 and TRBJ1-2; 7 bases match TRBD1. CDR3 length: 17 residues. The V and J ends lost 4 bases and 2 bases, in that order; junction bases with no gene match: 13. The V gene's germline CDR1 is LNHDA and CDR2 SQIVND (reference sequence). CDR3 nucleotide sequence: TGTGCCAGTAGTAAAGCGAAACAGGGGTCCTTGAACTATGGCTACACCTTC. This codes for CASSKAKQGSLNYGYTF.

The V call is TRBV10-3, the J call TRBJ1-2; possibly TRBD1 for D (5 bases). The V end lost 7 bases, the J end lost 8 bases, and 14 bases lay between the germline ends. The CDR3 totals 12 residues. The germline V gene has CDR1 ENHRY and CDR2 SYGVKD. This CDR3 is CAIKPGRGGYTF. As DNA, the CDR3 is TGTGCCATCAAGCCAGGGCGAGGAGGCTACACCTTC.

V is TRBV28 and J is TRBJ2-7, with D perhaps matching TRBD2 (7 bases). V lost 7 bases and J 2 bases, leaving 15 bases between the germline ends. The CDR3 has 14 residues. Germline CDR1 is MDHEN and CDR2 is SYDVKM. The CDR3 coding sequence is TGTGCCAGCACCACATGGGGGGGCGCCTACGAGCAGTACTTC. Translated, it gives CASTTWGGAYEQYF.

This clone was counted a single time. CDR3 coding DNA: TGTGCCAGCAGTTACTCTAAAATCCAGCCCCAGCATTTT. This encodes CASSYSKIQPQHF. V is TRBV6-5 and J is TRBJ1-5; unclear D gene. The CDR3 covers 13 residues. The germline gives CDR1 MNHEY, CDR2 SVGAGI. The V end was cut by 0 bases, the J end by 7 bases, with 7 bases between.

CDR3 coding DNA: TGTGCCAGCAGTTTACAGGGGGGGATTAATGAAAAACTGTTTTTT. This sequence encodes CASSLQGGINEKLFF. This rearrangement joins TRBV6-5 to TRBJ1-4; 8 bases are shared with TRBD1. The CDR3 consists of 15 residues. Germline trimming cut 4 bases from V and 4 bases from J; bases unmatched to any gene: 5. Germline V gene lookup returns CDR1 MNHEY and CDR2 SVGAGI.

CDR3 DNA sequence: TGTGCCAGCAGTATCAGGGGGAGCTCCTACGAGCAGTACTTC. Protein product: CASSIRGSSYEQYF. The chain combines TRBV27 with TRBJ2-5; 7 bases map to TRBD1. The J call may not be correct, given that the DNA end is closer to TRBJ2-7. Per germline, CDR1 MNHEY and CDR2 SMNVEV (reference sequence). The CDR3 totals 14 residues.

The V gene is TRBV19, the J gene TRBJ2-3; 14 bases map to TRBD2. The CDR3 is 18 amino acids. Germline values: CDR1 LNHDA, CDR2 SQIVND (reference sequence). Trimming took 3 bases from V and 4 from J; bases not matched to a gene: 9. The CDR3 DNA reads as TGTGCCAGTAGTATGAAGGGACTAGCGGGGGTAGTAGCAGATACGCAGTATTTT. It encodes CASSMKGLAGVVADTQYF.

This clone occurred once. The V gene is TRBV5-1, the J gene TRBJ2-3; D might be TRBD2 (7 bases). CDR1 and CDR2 from the germline V gene are SGHRS and YFSETQ. With 0 bases removed from V and 6 bases from J, the gap between germline ends came to 14 bases. The CDR3 is 15 residues long. The DNA of the CDR3 is TGCGCCAGCAGCTTGGTGTTACAGGGAGGGGATACGCAGTATTTT. It specifies CASSLVLQGGDTQYF.

This rearrangement joins TRBV6-1 to TRBJ1-4, with D hard to call. The CDR3 runs to 12 residues. Germline V CDR1 and CDR2: MNHNS, SASEGT. V was clipped by 8 bases and J by 8 bases, with 12 bases between them. The CDR3 DNA reads as TGTGCCAGCTCTCCTACAGCCGAAAAACTGTTTTTT. This gives the protein CASSPTAEKLFF.

This chain uses TRBV6-1 with TRBJ1-1; the D gene is possibly TRBD1 (5 bases). Trimming took 5 bases from V and 2 from J, leaving 12 bases between them. CDR3 length: 14 amino acids. Germline V lookup: CDR1 MNHNS, CDR2 SASEGT. The CDR3, as DNA: TGTGCCAGCAGTCCCCGGACACTCAACACTGAAGCTTTCTTT. Its protein is CASSPRTLNTEAFF.

The chain couples TRBV6-5 to TRBJ1-2, with TRBD1 as a possible D gene (6 bases). Germline lookup yields CDR1 MNHEY and CDR2 SVGAGI. With 6 bases removed from V and 2 bases from J, the gap between germline ends came to 10 bases. CDR3 size: 13 residues. CDR3 sequence: CASRMDRNYGYTF. The CDR3 nucleotides read TGTGCCAGCAGAATGGACAGAAACTATGGCTACACCTTC.

The chain has TRBV30 and TRBJ2-2, with 9 nucleotides matching TRBD2. The CDR3 runs to 15 residues. The J segment lost 2 bases and the V segment lost 4 bases, leaving 5 bases of the junction unmatched. The V gene's germline CDR1 is GTSNPN and CDR2 SVGIG (reference sequence). Here the CDR3 reads CAWTAGTSNTGELFF. In nucleotides, the CDR3 is TGTGCCTGGACTGCCGGGACTAGCAACACCGGGGAGCTGTTTTTT.

This clone has just one count. The rearrangement joins TRBV7-6 to TRBJ2-2, with D unresolved. The CDR3 loop spans 14 amino acids. Germline V gene lookup returns CDR1 SGHVS and CDR2 FNYEAQ. The V end lost 1 base, the J end lost 6 bases, and 9 bases lay between the germline ends. The CDR3 DNA sequence: TGTGCCAGCAGCTTAGACAGTTTAGCCGGGGAGCTGTTTTTT. This translates into CASSLDSLAGELFF.